This is a list of T cell receptor beta chains from one sample in a study of cytomegalovirus exposure and HLA in healthy donors. Clones were read by immunoSEQ multiplex PCR, and TCRdb kept only the in-frame ones, dropping some. The table shows 98,000 or so clones, with approximately 76% occurring only once. The sequencing input was PBMCs. Receptors originate from a woman in her late teens or twenties in good health and CMV-seropositive. The CDR3 runs from the conserved cysteine through the conserved F or W. The order of the fields is D gene, clone size, V gene, J gene, CDR3 DNA, CDR3 protein. A D gene is named only where the DNA matches it firmly. A clone size is listed for some rows: how often the clone was seen (once, few, many), or a class if it is expanded.

d_call: .; clone_size: .; v_call: TRBV27; j_call: TRBJ2-3; cdr3_nt: TGTGCCAGCAGGACGCATTCAGGTTCGTTTCCAGATACGCAGTATTTT; cdr3_aa: CASRTHSGSFPDTQYF
d_call: TRBD2; clone_size: .; v_call: TRBV7-9; j_call: TRBJ2-3; cdr3_nt: TGTGCCAGCAGCCCAAAATCAGCGGGACTAGCGGGAGATACGCAGTATTTT; cdr3_aa: CASSPKSAGLAGDTQYF
d_call: TRBD1; clone_size: few; v_call: TRBV18; j_call: TRBJ1-5; cdr3_nt: TGTGCCAGCTCACCGCAGGGGGCGAATGATCAGCCCCAGCATTTT; cdr3_aa: CASSPQGANDQPQHF
d_call: TRBD2; clone_size: .; v_call: TRBV2; j_call: TRBJ2-2; cdr3_nt: TGTGCCAGCAGTGTTGTTGGTAGCGGGAAAGGCGGGGAGCTGTTTTTT; cdr3_aa: CASSVVGSGKGGELFF
d_call: TRBD2; clone_size: few; v_call: TRBV6-4; j_call: TRBJ2-1; cdr3_nt: TGTGCCAGCAGTGACTCGGGAGGGTACAATGAGCAGTTCTTC; cdr3_aa: CASSDSGGYNEQFF
d_call: .; clone_size: .; v_call: TRBV6-1; j_call: TRBJ1-6; cdr3_nt: TGTGCCAGCACAGGGGAAGGACCGTATAATTCACCCCTCCACTTT; cdr3_aa: CASTGEGPYNSPLHF
d_call: TRBD1; clone_size: .; v_call: TRBV6-5; j_call: TRBJ2-7; cdr3_nt: TGTGCCAGCAGTTACGTGGCAGGGGGCTGGTACGAGCAGTACTTC; cdr3_aa: CASSYVAGGWYEQYF
d_call: TRBD2; clone_size: .; v_call: TRBV7-9; j_call: TRBJ2-7; cdr3_nt: TGTGCCAGCACCCCAAGTTGGCTAGCGGGAGTGGCCGAGCAGTACTTC; cdr3_aa: CASTPSWLAGVAEQYF
d_call: TRBD1; clone_size: .; v_call: TRBV27; j_call: TRBJ2-7; cdr3_nt: TGTGCCAGCAGTTCGGGACAGGGAATCAACGAGCAGTACTTC; cdr3_aa: CASSSGQGINEQYF
d_call: TRBD1; clone_size: once; v_call: TRBV5-6; j_call: TRBJ1-4; cdr3_nt: TGTGCCAGCAGCACCGGACAGGGTTCTGAAAAACTGTTTTTT; cdr3_aa: CASSTGQGSEKLFF
d_call: .; clone_size: .; v_call: TRBV9; j_call: TRBJ2-1; cdr3_nt: TGTGCCAGCAGCGGTAGACTCTTTAATCGAGGAAGCAATGAGCAGTTCTTC; cdr3_aa: CASSGRLFNRGSNEQFF
d_call: TRBD2; clone_size: .; v_call: TRBV14; j_call: TRBJ2-1; cdr3_nt: TGTGCCAGCAGCTCAACCGGGACTAGCTACCGTTATGAGCAGTTCTTC; cdr3_aa: CASSSTGTSYRYEQFF
d_call: TRBD1; clone_size: once; v_call: TRBV30; j_call: TRBJ1-2; cdr3_nt: TGTGCCTGGAGTCCGCCGGGACAGCCTTATGGCTACACCTTC; cdr3_aa: CAWSPPGQPYGYTF
d_call: .; clone_size: .; v_call: TRBV6-5; j_call: TRBJ2-4; cdr3_nt: TGTGCCAGCAGTTACCCCCCGGTTCAGTACTTC; cdr3_aa: CASSYPPVQYF
d_call: .; clone_size: .; v_call: TRBV7-6; j_call: TRBJ2-3; cdr3_nt: TGTGCCAGCAGCTCCTCTAGCGCCAATACGCAGTATTTT; cdr3_aa: CASSSSSANTQYF
d_call: TRBD2; clone_size: once; v_call: TRBV4-1; j_call: TRBJ2-3; cdr3_nt: TGCGCCAGCAGCCAACAAGCGGGAGTGACAGATACGCAGTATTTT; cdr3_aa: CASSQQAGVTDTQYF
d_call: .; clone_size: few; v_call: TRBV30; j_call: TRBJ2-2; cdr3_nt: TGTGCCTGGACCCCTAGTGGTCCCGGGGAGCTGTTTTTT; cdr3_aa: CAWTPSGPGELFF
d_call: TRBD1; clone_size: .; v_call: TRBV18; j_call: TRBJ2-7; cdr3_nt: TGTGCCAGCTCAGGACAGGATTACGAGCAGTACTTC; cdr3_aa: CASSGQDYEQYF
d_call: TRBD2; clone_size: .; v_call: TRBV7-6; j_call: TRBJ2-7; cdr3_nt: TGTGCCAGCAGCTCCCTATGGACTAGCGACGCCGAGCAGTACTTC; cdr3_aa: CASSSLWTSDAEQYF
d_call: TRBD2; clone_size: .; v_call: TRBV5-4; j_call: TRBJ2-3; cdr3_nt: TGTGCCAGCAGCCAAGATATAGCGGGAGGGAGCACAGATACGCAGTATTTT; cdr3_aa: CASSQDIAGGSTDTQYF
d_call: TRBD1; clone_size: .; v_call: TRBV2; j_call: TRBJ2-7; cdr3_nt: TGTGCCAGCAAATTTGAGACAGGGGGCTCCGAGCAGTACTTC; cdr3_aa: CASKFETGGSEQYF
d_call: .; clone_size: .; v_call: TRBV19; j_call: TRBJ1-6; cdr3_nt: TGTGCCAGTAGTGAACAGGGAAGCTCCTATAATTCACCCCTCCACTTT; cdr3_aa: CASSEQGSSYNSPLHF
d_call: .; clone_size: once; v_call: TRBV7-8; j_call: TRBJ2-7; cdr3_nt: TGTGCCAGCAGCTTAGGCCGCTTCGGGTACGAGCAGTACTTC; cdr3_aa: CASSLGRFGYEQYF
d_call: .; clone_size: few; v_call: TRBV5-5; j_call: TRBJ2-5; cdr3_nt: TGTGCCAGCAGCTGGGCGGACTCCCAAGAGACCCAGTACTTC; cdr3_aa: CASSWADSQETQYF
d_call: .; clone_size: once; v_call: TRBV28; j_call: TRBJ1-2; cdr3_nt: TGTGCCAGCAGTTCCCCCCCAATGGGGGCCGGTGGCTACACCTTC; cdr3_aa: CASSSPPMGAGGYTF
d_call: .; clone_size: .; v_call: TRBV5-5; j_call: TRBJ2-7; cdr3_nt: TGTGCCAGCAGCTTGGAGGTCTTCAGCGACGAGCAGTACTTC; cdr3_aa: CASSLEVFSDEQYF
d_call: .; clone_size: .; v_call: TRBV9; j_call: TRBJ2-7; cdr3_nt: TGTGCCAGCAGCGGCCGGGACAACTCCTACGAGCAGTACTTC; cdr3_aa: CASSGRDNSYEQYF
d_call: .; clone_size: once; v_call: TRBV7-8; j_call: TRBJ2-7; cdr3_nt: TGTGCCAGCAGCTTCCCCCGACAGCTATCCCTGGGGGCTTACGAGCAGTACTTC; cdr3_aa: CASSFPRQLSLGAYEQYF
d_call: .; clone_size: .; v_call: TRBV9; j_call: TRBJ2-1; cdr3_nt: TGTGCCAGCAGCGTAGGTGGGAGGAGGGATGAGCAGTTCTTC; cdr3_aa: CASSVGGRRDEQFF
d_call: TRBD1; clone_size: .; v_call: TRBV11-2; j_call: TRBJ2-1; cdr3_nt: TGTGCCAGCAGCCCTCGACAGGGTGAGCAGTTCTTC; cdr3_aa: CASSPRQGEQFF
d_call: .; clone_size: .; v_call: TRBV5-4; j_call: TRBJ2-2; cdr3_nt: TGTGCCAGCAGCCGAGGGACATTGAACACCGGGGAGCTGTTTTTT; cdr3_aa: CASSRGTLNTGELFF
d_call: .; clone_size: few; v_call: TRBV11-3; j_call: TRBJ2-5; cdr3_nt: TGTGCCAGCAGCCCGCGGCTAGTATCTCGAGAGACCCAGTACTTC; cdr3_aa: CASSPRLVSRETQYF
d_call: TRBD1; clone_size: few; v_call: TRBV6-5; j_call: TRBJ2-7; cdr3_nt: TGTGCCAGCAGACCCGGGACAGGGATAACCTACGAGCAGTACTTC; cdr3_aa: CASRPGTGITYEQYF
d_call: TRBD1; clone_size: .; v_call: TRBV4-1; j_call: TRBJ1-4; cdr3_nt: TGCGCCAGCAGCCAAGAAGCTGGCAGGGGGCGCGTTAATGAAAAACTGTTTTTT; cdr3_aa: CASSQEAGRGRVNEKLFF
d_call: TRBD2; clone_size: few; v_call: TRBV5-1; j_call: TRBJ2-2; cdr3_nt: TGCGCCAGCAGCTTGAGACTAGCGGAGAACACCGGGGAGCTGTTTTTT; cdr3_aa: CASSLRLAENTGELFF
d_call: TRBD1; clone_size: .; v_call: TRBV5-4; j_call: TRBJ2-5; cdr3_nt: TGTGCCAGCAGCCAAGGACAGGGCCAAGAGACCCAGTACTTC; cdr3_aa: CASSQGQGQETQYF
d_call: .; clone_size: .; v_call: TRBV6-5; j_call: TRBJ2-7; cdr3_nt: TGTGCCAGCAGGCCGAGGACAGCCCCCTACGAGCAGTACTTC; cdr3_aa: CASRPRTAPYEQYF
d_call: .; clone_size: .; v_call: TRBV28; j_call: TRBJ1-6; cdr3_nt: TGTGCCAGCAGTTTACCCTACTTCGACAGTGAAATTTCACCCCTCCACTTT; cdr3_aa: CASSLPYFDSEISPLHF
d_call: TRBD2; clone_size: .; v_call: TRBV15; j_call: TRBJ2-1; cdr3_nt: TGTGCCACCGGACTAGGGAATGAGCAGTTCTTC; cdr3_aa: CATGLGNEQFF
d_call: TRBD1; clone_size: .; v_call: TRBV6-1; j_call: TRBJ1-1; cdr3_nt: TGTGCCAGCAGTGGATGGACAGGGGAGAACACTGAAGCTTTCTTT; cdr3_aa: CASSGWTGENTEAFF
d_call: .; clone_size: .; v_call: TRBV29-1; j_call: TRBJ1-2; cdr3_nt: TGCGCGTTGTCAAGTTTTTCGGGTGGCTACACCTTC; cdr3_aa: CALSSFSGGYTF
d_call: .; clone_size: .; v_call: TRBV5-1; j_call: TRBJ2-1; cdr3_nt: TGCGCCAGCAGCGGTTCAGTGGCCTACAATGAGCAGTTCTTC; cdr3_aa: CASSGSVAYNEQFF
d_call: TRBD2; clone_size: .; v_call: TRBV30; j_call: TRBJ2-7; cdr3_nt: TGTGCCTGGAACTCCCGGAGGACTAGCGGGAGGGCCCCCTACGAGCAGTACTTC; cdr3_aa: CAWNSRRTSGRAPYEQYF
d_call: TRBD1; clone_size: .; v_call: TRBV9; j_call: TRBJ1-1; cdr3_nt: TGTGCCAGCGGAAGGACAGGGGCGAACACTGAAGCTTTCTTT; cdr3_aa: CASGRTGANTEAFF
d_call: .; clone_size: .; v_call: TRBV12-2; j_call: TRBJ2-7; cdr3_nt: TGTGCAAGTCGCTGTGGGGGGACCAATCCCTCCTACGAGCAGTACTTC; cdr3_aa: CASRCGGTNPSYEQYF
d_call: .; clone_size: few; v_call: TRBV9; j_call: TRBJ1-1; cdr3_nt: TGTGCCAGCAGCTCCCGGGGGGGCGATCCTGAAGCTTTCTTT; cdr3_aa: CASSSRGGDPEAFF
d_call: TRBD2; clone_size: .; v_call: TRBV4-2; j_call: TRBJ2-7; cdr3_nt: TGTGCCAGCAGCCAAGATGGCCCCGGGACTAGCGCCTTCTACGAGCAGTACTTC; cdr3_aa: CASSQDGPGTSAFYEQYF
d_call: TRBD1; clone_size: .; v_call: TRBV5-6; j_call: TRBJ1-1; cdr3_nt: TGTGCCAGCAGCTTAGGGACAGGGTACGATACCACTGAAGCTTTCTTT; cdr3_aa: CASSLGTGYDTTEAFF
d_call: .; clone_size: .; v_call: TRBV29-1; j_call: TRBJ2-7; cdr3_nt: TGCAGCGTTAGGGGGGGCCTGTACGAGCAGTACTTC; cdr3_aa: CSVRGGLYEQYF
d_call: .; clone_size: .; v_call: TRBV1; j_call: TRBJ2-7; cdr3_nt: TGCACGCCAACCGACGGGGGACGCTCCTACGAGCAGTACTTC; cdr3_aa: CTPTDGGRSYEQYF
d_call: TRBD1; clone_size: .; v_call: TRBV7-2; j_call: TRBJ2-7; cdr3_nt: TGTGCCAGCAGCTTTGGACAGGGGTCGAGAGAGCAGTACTTC; cdr3_aa: CASSFGQGSREQYF
d_call: TRBD1; clone_size: .; v_call: TRBV5-1; j_call: TRBJ1-2; cdr3_nt: TGCGCCAGCAGCTCCTACGGGGGACAGGGCGCCTTC; cdr3_aa: CASSSYGGQGAF
d_call: TRBD1; clone_size: .; v_call: TRBV2; j_call: TRBJ1-2; cdr3_nt: TGTGCCAGCACCAGGACAGGGGATTATGGCTACACCTTC; cdr3_aa: CASTRTGDYGYTF
d_call: TRBD1; clone_size: .; v_call: TRBV9; j_call: TRBJ1-2; cdr3_nt: TGTGCCAGCAGCTCCCGATCGACAGGGTCGGACTATGGCTACACCTTC; cdr3_aa: CASSSRSTGSDYGYTF
d_call: .; clone_size: .; v_call: TRBV18; j_call: TRBJ1-4; cdr3_nt: TGTGCCAGCTCACCCCCGGGAGGGCCTACTAATGAAAAACTGTTTTTT; cdr3_aa: CASSPPGGPTNEKLFF
d_call: .; clone_size: .; v_call: TRBV30; j_call: TRBJ1-1; cdr3_nt: TGTGCCTGGAGTGTACTTGGGCTGGATACTGAAGCTTTCTTT; cdr3_aa: CAWSVLGLDTEAFF
d_call: TRBD2; clone_size: .; v_call: TRBV11-2; j_call: TRBJ2-7; cdr3_nt: TGTGCCAGCAGCTTAGCCGGCGGGGGAAACTACGAGCAGTACTTC; cdr3_aa: CASSLAGGGNYEQYF
d_call: TRBD1; clone_size: .; v_call: TRBV27; j_call: TRBJ1-5; cdr3_nt: TGTGCCAGCAGTCAACAGGGGGCCAGTCAGCCCCAGCATTTT; cdr3_aa: CASSQQGASQPQHF
d_call: TRBD1; clone_size: .; v_call: TRBV2; j_call: TRBJ2-7; cdr3_nt: TGTGCCAGCAGGGGGACAGGGGCAACCTACGAGCAGTACTTC; cdr3_aa: CASRGTGATYEQYF